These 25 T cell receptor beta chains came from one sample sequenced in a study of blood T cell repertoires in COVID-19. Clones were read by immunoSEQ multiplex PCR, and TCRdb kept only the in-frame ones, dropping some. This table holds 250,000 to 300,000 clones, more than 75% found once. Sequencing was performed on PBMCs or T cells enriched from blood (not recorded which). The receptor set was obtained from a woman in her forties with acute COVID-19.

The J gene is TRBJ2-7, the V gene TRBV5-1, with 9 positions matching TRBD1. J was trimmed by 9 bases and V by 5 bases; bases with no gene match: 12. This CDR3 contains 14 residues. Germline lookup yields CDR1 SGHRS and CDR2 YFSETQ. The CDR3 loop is CASRSDPGQGRQYF. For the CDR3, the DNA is TGCGCCAGCAGGTCTGACCCGGGACAGGGCAGGCAGTACTTC.

The CDR3 nucleotides are TGTGCCACCAGAACCCGGGAAACCGGGGAGCTGTTTTTT. This gives the protein CATRTRETGELFF. This rearrangement joins TRBV24-1 to TRBJ2-2; maybe TRBD2 (5 bases). The germline gives CDR1 KGHDR, CDR2 SFDVKD. The V and J ends lost 7 bases and 5 bases respectively, with 10 bases between them. This CDR3 region has 13 residues.

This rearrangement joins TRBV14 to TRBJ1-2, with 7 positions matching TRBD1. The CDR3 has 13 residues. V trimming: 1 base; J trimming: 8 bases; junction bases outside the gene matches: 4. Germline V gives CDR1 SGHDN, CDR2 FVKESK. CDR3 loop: CASSQGDSRGYTF. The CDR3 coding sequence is TGTGCCAGCAGCCAAGGGGACAGCAGGGGCTACACCTTC. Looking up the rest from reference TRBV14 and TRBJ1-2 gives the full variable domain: EAGVTQFPSHSVIEKGQTVTLRCDPISGHDNLYWYRRVMGKEIKFLLHFVKESKQDESGMPNNRFLAERTGGTYSTLKVQPAELEDSGVYFCASSQGDSRGYTFGSGTRLTVV.

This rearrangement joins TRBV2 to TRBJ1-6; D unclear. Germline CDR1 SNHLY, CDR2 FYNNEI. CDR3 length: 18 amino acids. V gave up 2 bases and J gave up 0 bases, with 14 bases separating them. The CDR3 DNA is TGTGCCAGCAGTGAACGTGGCAGTTCTAGCTCCTATAATTCACCCCTCCACTTT. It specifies CASSERGSSSSYNSPLHF.

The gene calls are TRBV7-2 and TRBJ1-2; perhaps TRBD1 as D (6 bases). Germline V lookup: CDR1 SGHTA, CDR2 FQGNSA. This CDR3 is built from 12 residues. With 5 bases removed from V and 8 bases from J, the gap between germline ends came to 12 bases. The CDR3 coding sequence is TGTGCCAGCAGCCCTTACAGGGTGGGCTACACCTTC. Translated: CASSPYRVGYTF.

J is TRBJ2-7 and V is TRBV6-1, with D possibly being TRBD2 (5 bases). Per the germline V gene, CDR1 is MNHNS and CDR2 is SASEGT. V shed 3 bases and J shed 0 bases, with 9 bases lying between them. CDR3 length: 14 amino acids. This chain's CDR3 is CASSEDLSSYEQYF. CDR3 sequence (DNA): TGTGCCAGCAGTGAGGACTTAAGCTCCTACGAGCAGTACTTC.

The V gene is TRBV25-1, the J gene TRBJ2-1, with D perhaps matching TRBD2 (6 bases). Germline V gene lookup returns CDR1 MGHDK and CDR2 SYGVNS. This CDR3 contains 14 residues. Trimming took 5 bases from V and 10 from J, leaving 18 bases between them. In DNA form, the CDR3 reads TGTGCCAGCAGTCACTGGGCTAGCGAACCGGAGCAGTTCTTC. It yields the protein CASSHWASEPEQFF.

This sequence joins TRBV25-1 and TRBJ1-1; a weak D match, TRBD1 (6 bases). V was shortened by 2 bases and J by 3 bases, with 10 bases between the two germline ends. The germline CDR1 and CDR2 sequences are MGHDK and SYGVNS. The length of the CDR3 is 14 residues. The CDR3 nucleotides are TGTGCCAGCAGTGAACATGGACAGTACACTGAAGCTTTCTTT. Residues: CASSEHGQYTEAFF.

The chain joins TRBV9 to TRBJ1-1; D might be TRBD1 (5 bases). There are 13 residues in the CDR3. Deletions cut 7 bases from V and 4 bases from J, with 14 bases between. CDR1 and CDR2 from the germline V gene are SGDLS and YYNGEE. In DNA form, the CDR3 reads TGTGCCAGCTCCTACAGGAAGGGCACTGAAGCTTTCTTT. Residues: CASSYRKGTEAFF.

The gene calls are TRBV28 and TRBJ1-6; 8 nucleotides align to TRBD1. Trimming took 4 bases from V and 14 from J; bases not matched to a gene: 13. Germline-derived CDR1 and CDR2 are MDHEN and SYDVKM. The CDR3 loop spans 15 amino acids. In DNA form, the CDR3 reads TGTGCCAGCAGTTCCTATCCGGGACAGGATAATTCCCTCCACTTT. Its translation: CASSSYPGQDNSLHF.

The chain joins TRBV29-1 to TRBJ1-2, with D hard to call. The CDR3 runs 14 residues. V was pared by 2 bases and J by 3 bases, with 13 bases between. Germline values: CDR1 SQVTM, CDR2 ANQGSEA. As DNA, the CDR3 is TGCAGCGTTGAATCCCCCTTCTCGGACTATGGCTACACCTTC. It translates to CSVESPFSDYGYTF.

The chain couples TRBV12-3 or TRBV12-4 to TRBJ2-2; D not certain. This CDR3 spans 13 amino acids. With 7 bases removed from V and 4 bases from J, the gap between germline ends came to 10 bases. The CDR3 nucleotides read TGTGCCAGCAAGCACTTCCTCACCGGGGAGCTGTTTTTT. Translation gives CASKHFLTGELFF.

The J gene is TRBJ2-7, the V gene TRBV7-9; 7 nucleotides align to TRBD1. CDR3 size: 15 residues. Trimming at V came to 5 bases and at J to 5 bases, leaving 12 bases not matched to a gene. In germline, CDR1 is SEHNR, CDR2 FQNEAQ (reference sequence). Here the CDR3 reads CASSQTSTGPNEQYF. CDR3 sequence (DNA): TGTGCCAGCAGCCAAACCTCGACAGGGCCCAACGAGCAGTACTTC.

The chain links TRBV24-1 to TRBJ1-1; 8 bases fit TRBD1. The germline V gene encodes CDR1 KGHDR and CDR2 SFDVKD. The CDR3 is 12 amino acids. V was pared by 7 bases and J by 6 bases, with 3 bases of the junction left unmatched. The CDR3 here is CATRGQGPEAFF. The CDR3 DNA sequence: TGTGCCACCAGAGGACAGGGTCCTGAAGCTTTCTTT.

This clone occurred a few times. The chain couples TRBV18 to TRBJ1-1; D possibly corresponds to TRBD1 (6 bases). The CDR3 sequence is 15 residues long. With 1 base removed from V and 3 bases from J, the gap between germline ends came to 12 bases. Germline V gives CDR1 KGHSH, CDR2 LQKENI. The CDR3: CASSPLRQADTEAFF. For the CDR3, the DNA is TGTGCCAGCTCACCACTTAGACAGGCCGACACTGAAGCTTTCTTT.

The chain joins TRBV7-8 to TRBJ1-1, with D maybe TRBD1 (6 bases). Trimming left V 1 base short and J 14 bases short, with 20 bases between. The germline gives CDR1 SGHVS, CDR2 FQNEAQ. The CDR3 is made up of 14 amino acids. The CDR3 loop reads CASSLEVWGGAYFF. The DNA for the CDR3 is TGTGCCAGCAGCTTAGAGGTTTGGGGGGGCGCTTACTTCTTT.

The DNA of the CDR3 is TGTGCCAGCAGCTTGTTCCGCAATGAGCAGTTCTTC. This codes for CASSLFRNEQFF. The chain is built from TRBV7-2 and TRBJ2-1; D call uncertain. The CDR3 has 12 amino acids. V lost 3 bases, J lost 6 bases, and 6 bases lay in between. Germline assignment: CDR1 SGHTA and CDR2 FQGNSA.

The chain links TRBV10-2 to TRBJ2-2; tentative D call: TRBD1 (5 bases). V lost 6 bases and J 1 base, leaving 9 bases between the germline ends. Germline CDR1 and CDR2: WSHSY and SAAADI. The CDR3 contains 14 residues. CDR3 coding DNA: TGCGCCAGCAGCGCGACAGTGAACACCGGGGAGCTGTTTTTT. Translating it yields CASSATVNTGELFF.

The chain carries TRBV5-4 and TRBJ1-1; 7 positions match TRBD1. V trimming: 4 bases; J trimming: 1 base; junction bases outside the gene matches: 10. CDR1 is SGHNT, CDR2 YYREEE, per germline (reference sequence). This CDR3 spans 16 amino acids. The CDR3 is CASSGYLRTGNTEAFF. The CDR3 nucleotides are TGTGCCAGCAGCGGATACCTAAGGACAGGGAACACTGAAGCTTTCTTT.

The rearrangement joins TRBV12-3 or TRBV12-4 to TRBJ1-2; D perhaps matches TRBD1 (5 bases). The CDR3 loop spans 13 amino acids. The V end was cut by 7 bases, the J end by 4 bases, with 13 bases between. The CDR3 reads CASNTDRGYGYTF. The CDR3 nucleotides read TGTGCCAGCAACACCGACAGAGGCTATGGCTACACCTTC.

CDR3: CASNPLTGPYGYTF. CDR3 coding DNA: TGTGCCAGTAATCCATTGACAGGGCCTTATGGCTACACCTTC. The chain combines TRBV19 with TRBJ1-2; 7 nucleotides align to TRBD1. This CDR3 region has 14 residues. The V segment lost 7 bases and the J segment 5 bases; nucleotides outside the gene matches: 10. From germline, CDR1 is LNHDA and CDR2 SQIVND (reference sequence).

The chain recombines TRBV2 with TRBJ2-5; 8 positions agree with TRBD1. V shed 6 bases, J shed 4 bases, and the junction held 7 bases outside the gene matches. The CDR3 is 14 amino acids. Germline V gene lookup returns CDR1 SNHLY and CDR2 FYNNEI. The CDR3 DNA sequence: TGTGCCAGCAGCGGGGACAGGTCAGGAGAGACCCAGTACTTC. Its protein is CASSGDRSGETQYF.

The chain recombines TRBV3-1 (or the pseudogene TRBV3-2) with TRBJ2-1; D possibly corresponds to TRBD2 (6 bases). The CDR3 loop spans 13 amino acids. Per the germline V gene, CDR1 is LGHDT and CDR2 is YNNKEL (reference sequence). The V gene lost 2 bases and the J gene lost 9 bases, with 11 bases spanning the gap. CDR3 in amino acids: CASSQLGGVEQFF. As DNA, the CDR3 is TGTGCCAGCAGCCAACTAGGAGGGGTTGAGCAGTTCTTC.

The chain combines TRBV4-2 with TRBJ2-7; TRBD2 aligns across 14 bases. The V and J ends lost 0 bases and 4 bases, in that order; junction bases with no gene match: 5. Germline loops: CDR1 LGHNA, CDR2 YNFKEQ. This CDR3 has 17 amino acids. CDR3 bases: TGTGCCAGCAGCCAAGAGGAGACTAGCGGGGGGGCATACGAGCAGTACTTC. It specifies CASSQEETSGGAYEQYF.

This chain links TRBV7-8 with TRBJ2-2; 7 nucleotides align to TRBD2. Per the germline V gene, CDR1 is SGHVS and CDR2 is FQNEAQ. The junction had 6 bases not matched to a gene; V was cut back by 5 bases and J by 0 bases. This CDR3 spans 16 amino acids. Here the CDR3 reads CASSVLTSPNTGELFF. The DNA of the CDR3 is TGTGCCAGCAGCGTCCTGACTAGCCCGAACACCGGGGAGCTGTTTTTT.